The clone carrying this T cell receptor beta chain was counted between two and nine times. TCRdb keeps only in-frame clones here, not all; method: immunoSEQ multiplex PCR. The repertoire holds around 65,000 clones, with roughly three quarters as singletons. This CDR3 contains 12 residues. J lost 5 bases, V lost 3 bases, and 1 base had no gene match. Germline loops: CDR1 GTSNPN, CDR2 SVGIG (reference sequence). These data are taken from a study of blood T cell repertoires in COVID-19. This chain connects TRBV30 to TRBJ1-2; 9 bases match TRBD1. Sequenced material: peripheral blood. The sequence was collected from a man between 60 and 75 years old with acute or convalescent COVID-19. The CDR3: CAWSGQGYGYTF. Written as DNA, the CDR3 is TGTGCCTGGAGCGGACAGGGGTATGGCTACACCTTC.